A single T cell receptor beta chain is shown here with its context. The antigen remains unidentified. Clones were read by immunoSEQ multiplex PCR, and TCRdb kept only the in-frame ones, dropping some. The sample records about 140,000 clones, around 85% being singletons. V shed 4 bases and J shed 4 bases, with 17 bases lying between them. Germline lookup yields CDR1 SGHRS and CDR2 YFSETQ. CDR3 length equals 15 residues. The sample originates from a study of T cell responses to AZD1222 COVID-19 vaccine. On the study more broadly: Second doses at about 4 or about 12 weeks were pooled.

Notes on the study in general: A mostly white British donor set with more females was recruited, and clonal diversity was possibly underestimated.

The TCR was taken from an adult in good health. The chain uses TRBV5-1 and TRBJ1-2, with a tentative D call TRBD1 (5 bases). Sequencing used peripheral blood, obtained on day 0 of AZD1222 vaccination. The CDR3 loop is CASSQAETASYGYTF. The CDR3 nucleotides are TGCGCCAGCAGCCAAGCCGAGACAGCTTCCTATGGCTACACCTTC.